The clone carrying this T cell receptor beta chain was seen ten or more times. The CDR3 totals 13 residues. Deletions cut 11 bases from V and 5 bases from J, with 15 bases between. The germline V gene encodes CDR1 MDHEN and CDR2 SYDVKM. From RNA transcripts, TCR beta CDR3 regions were amplified. Carried out on the TCR CDR3, a first-round RT-PCR used the HTBI primer set. From the multiplex PCR reads, TCRdb called clonotypes with MiXCR, one entry per CDR3 protein. The sample carries hundreds of thousands of distinct CDR3 sequences, about 15% recorded once. This sample was included in a study of T cells in Graves' hyperthyroidism and ophthalmopathy. Across the whole study: The authors collected peripheral blood at initial diagnosis, before any treatment.

At least 3 on the Clinical Activity Score was recorded for ophthalmopathy patients, who also had NOSPECS grade at least 4 and duration under 3 months. The chain couples TRBV28 to TRBJ2-2, with TRBD2 as a possible D gene (5 bases). The receptor's source is a woman aged 60 to 75 with Graves' ophthalmopathy. The material sequenced was blood. The CDR3 here is CAAYRGWTGELFF. The CDR3 nucleotides are TGTGCCGCCTATCGGGGTTGGACCGGGGAGCTGTTTTTT. The full variable domain, in which reference TRBV28 and TRBJ2-2 provide the parts outside the CDR3, is DVKVTQSSRYLVKRTGEKVFLECVQDMDHENMFWYRQDPGLGLRLIYFSYDVKMKEKGDIPEGYSVSREKKERFSLILESASTNQTSMYLCAAYRGWTGELFFGEGSRLTVL.